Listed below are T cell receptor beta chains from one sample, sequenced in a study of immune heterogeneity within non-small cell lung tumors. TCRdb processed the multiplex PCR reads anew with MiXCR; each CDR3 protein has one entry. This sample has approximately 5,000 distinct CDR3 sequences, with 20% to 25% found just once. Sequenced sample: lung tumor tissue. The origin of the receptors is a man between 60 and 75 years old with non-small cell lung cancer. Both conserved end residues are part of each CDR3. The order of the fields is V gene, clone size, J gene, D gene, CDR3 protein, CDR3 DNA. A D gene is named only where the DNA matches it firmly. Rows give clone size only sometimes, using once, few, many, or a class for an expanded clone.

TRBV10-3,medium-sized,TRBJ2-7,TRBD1,CAISDPGTGVSYEQYF,TGTGCCATCAGTGACCCCGGGACAGGGGTTTCCTACGAGCAGTACTTC
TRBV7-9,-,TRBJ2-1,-,CASSLGPGDEQFF,TGTGCCAGCAGCTTAGGTCCCGGGGATGAGCAGTTCTTC
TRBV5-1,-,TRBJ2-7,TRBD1,CASSWGQGYYEQYF,TGCGCCAGCAGCTGGGGACAGGGTTACTACGAGCAGTACTTC
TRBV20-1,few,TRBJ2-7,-,CSARDRRRIYEQYF,TGCAGTGCTAGAGATCGACGCCGGATCTACGAGCAGTACTTC
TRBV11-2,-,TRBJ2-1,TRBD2,CASNKVGGSWNEQFF,TGTGCCAGCAATAAGGTGGGCGGGAGTTGGAATGAGCAGTTCTTC
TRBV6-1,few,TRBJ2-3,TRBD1,CASDGQGGTDTQYF,TGTGCCAGCGACGGACAGGGGGGCACAGATACGCAGTATTTT
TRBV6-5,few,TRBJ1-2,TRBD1,CASSDSFNRDSGNLDGYTF,TGTGCCAGCAGTGACTCTTTCAACAGGGACAGTGGTAATTTGGATGGCTACACCTTC
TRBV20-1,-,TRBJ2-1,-,CSALDRGNYNEQFF,TGCAGTGCTCTCGATAGGGGGAACTACAATGAGCAGTTCTTC
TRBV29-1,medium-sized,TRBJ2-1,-,CSVEDNGLPYNEQFF,TGCAGCGTTGAAGATAATGGTTTACCCTACAATGAGCAGTTCTTC
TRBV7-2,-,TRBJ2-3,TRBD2,CASSPRRRLAGGTDTQYF,TGTGCCAGCAGCCCGAGGCGCAGACTAGCGGGAGGGACAGATACGCAGTATTTT
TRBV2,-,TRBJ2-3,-,CASRLDTSTDTQYF,TGTGCCAGCAGATTGGACACTAGCACAGATACGCAGTATTTT
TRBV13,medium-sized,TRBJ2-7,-,CASSTTVDEQYF,TGTGCCAGCAGCACGACTGTTGACGAGCAGTACTTC
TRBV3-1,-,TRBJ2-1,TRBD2,CASSRGLLYNEQFF,TGTGCCAGCAGCCGGGGACTACTATACAATGAGCAGTTCTTC
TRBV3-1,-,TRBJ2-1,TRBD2,CASSPVAGFRYEQFF,TGTGCCAGCAGCCCCGTAGCGGGATTTAGGTATGAGCAGTTCTTC
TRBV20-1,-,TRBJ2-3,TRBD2,CSANPGGRTDTQYF,TGCAGTGCCAACCCTGGCGGGAGAACAGATACGCAGTATTTT
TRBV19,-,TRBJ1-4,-,CASKGNANEKLFF,TGTGCCAGTAAAGGGAACGCAAATGAAAAACTGTTTTTT
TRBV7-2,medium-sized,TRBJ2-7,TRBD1,CASSESWTGLYEQYF,TGTGCCAGCAGCGAAAGCTGGACAGGGCTTTACGAGCAGTACTTC
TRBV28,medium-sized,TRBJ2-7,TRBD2,CASSTTSGSIIYEQYF,TGTGCCAGCAGTACGACTAGCGGGAGTATTATTTACGAGCAGTACTTC
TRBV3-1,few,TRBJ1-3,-,CASSQDLGLVAIYF,TGTGCCAGCAGCCAAGATCTTGGGCTTGTCGCCATATATTTT
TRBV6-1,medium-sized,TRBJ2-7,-,CASSEKGPTQKYF,TGTGCCAGCAGTGAAAAAGGCCCAACGCAAAAGTACTTC
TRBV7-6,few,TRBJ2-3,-,CASSLVAGNTDTQYF,TGTGCCAGCAGCTTAGTAGCTGGGAACACAGATACGCAGTATTTT
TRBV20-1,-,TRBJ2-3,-,CSAKRPSTDTQYF,TGCAGTGCTAAACGACCTAGCACAGATACGCAGTATTTT
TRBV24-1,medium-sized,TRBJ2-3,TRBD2,CATSDSEGLAGGADTQYF,TGTGCCACCAGTGATTCTGAAGGACTAGCGGGAGGGGCAGATACGCAGTATTTT
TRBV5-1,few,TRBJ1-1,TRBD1,CASSSNAGTGTEAFF,TGCGCCAGCAGCTCAAACGCCGGGACAGGGACGGAAGCTTTCTTT
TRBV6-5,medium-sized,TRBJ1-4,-,CASSYTTGTNEKLFF,TGTGCCAGCAGTTACACGACTGGGACTAATGAAAAACTGTTTTTT
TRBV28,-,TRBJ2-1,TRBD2,CASSLGGRSHNEQFF,TGTGCCAGCAGTTTAGGCGGGAGGTCCCACAATGAGCAGTTCTTC
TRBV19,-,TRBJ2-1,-,CASSPLRDKGNEQFF,TGTGCCAGTAGCCCCCTCCGGGATAAGGGTAATGAGCAGTTCTTC
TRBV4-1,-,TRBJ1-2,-,CASSQAGVGGANYGYTF,TGCGCCAGCAGCCAAGCTGGGGTTGGGGGAGCTAACTATGGCTACACCTTC
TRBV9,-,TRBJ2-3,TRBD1,CASSLGQGVADTQYF,TGTGCCAGCAGCTTGGGACAGGGGGTGGCAGATACGCAGTATTTT
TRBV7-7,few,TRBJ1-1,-,CASSRTENTEAFF,TGTGCCAGCAGCAGAACAGAGAACACTGAAGCTTTCTTT
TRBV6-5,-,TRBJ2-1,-,CVSSYGWNNEQFF,TGTGTCAGCAGTTACGGATGGAACAATGAGCAGTTCTTC
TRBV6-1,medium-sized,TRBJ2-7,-,CASSEMDLTYEQYF,TGTGCCAGCAGTGAAATGGACTTAACCTACGAGCAGTACTTC
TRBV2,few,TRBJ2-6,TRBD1,CARQGDSGANVLTF,TGTGCCAGACAGGGGGACTCTGGGGCCAACGTCCTGACTTTC
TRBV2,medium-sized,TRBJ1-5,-,CASRMDRFQPQHF,TGTGCCAGCAGAATGGACAGATTTCAGCCCCAGCATTTT
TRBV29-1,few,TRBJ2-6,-,CSADISGANVLTF,TGCAGCGCCGACATTTCTGGGGCCAACGTCCTGACTTTC
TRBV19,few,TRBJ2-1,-,CASSIGGGPREEQFF,TGTGCCAGTAGTATAGGAGGAGGCCCTCGGGAGGAGCAGTTCTTC
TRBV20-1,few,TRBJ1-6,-,CSARDPRGGAGSPLHF,TGCAGTGCTAGAGATCCACGGGGAGGGGCAGGATCACCCCTCCACTTT
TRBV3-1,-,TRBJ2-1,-,CASSQELGAGMNEQFF,TGTGCCAGCAGCCAAGAACTGGGGGCAGGAATGAATGAGCAGTTCTTC
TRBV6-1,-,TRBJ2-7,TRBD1,CASSLKRGQGSRKQYF,TGTGCCAGCAGCCTTAAAAGGGGACAGGGAAGTCGTAAGCAGTACTTC
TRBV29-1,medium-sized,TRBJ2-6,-,CSVMDPAGANVLTF,TGCAGCGTCATGGATCCCGCTGGGGCCAACGTCCTGACTTTC
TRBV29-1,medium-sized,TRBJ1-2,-,CSVETGRDYGYTF,TGCAGCGTTGAAACAGGGCGGGACTATGGCTACACCTTC
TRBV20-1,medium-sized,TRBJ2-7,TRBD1,CSARPRDRNYEQYF,TGCAGTGCAAGGCCCCGGGACAGAAACTACGAGCAGTACTTC
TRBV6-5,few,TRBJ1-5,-,CASSYPGGYGIFSNQPQHF,TGTGCCAGCAGTTACCCTGGGGGTTATGGGATTTTTAGCAATCAGCCCCAGCATTTT